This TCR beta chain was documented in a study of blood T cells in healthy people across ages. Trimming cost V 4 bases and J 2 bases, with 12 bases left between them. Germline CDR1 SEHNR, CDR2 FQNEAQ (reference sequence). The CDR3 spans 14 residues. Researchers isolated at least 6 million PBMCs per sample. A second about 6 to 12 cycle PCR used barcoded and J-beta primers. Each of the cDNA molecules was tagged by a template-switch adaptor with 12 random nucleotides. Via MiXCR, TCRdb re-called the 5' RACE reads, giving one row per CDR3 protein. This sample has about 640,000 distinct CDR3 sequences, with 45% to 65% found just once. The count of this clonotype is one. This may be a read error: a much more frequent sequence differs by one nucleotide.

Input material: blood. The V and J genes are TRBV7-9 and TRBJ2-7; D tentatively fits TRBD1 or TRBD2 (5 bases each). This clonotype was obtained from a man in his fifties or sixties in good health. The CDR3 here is CASSSGTEPYEQYF. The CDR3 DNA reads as TGTGCCAGCAGCTCCGGGACGGAACCCTACGAGCAGTACTTC.